These 2 T cell receptor beta chains originate from one sample sequenced in a study of radiotherapy plus CTLA-4 blockade in lung cancer. Sequenced by immunoSEQ multiplex PCR; TCRdb stores in-frame clones only, minus some. The sample records approximately 80,000 clones, 70% to 80% being singletons. The material sequenced was peripheral blood, taken from a patient treated with radiotherapy plus ipilimumab. Receptors were obtained from a human donor with non-small cell lung cancer whose response to radiotherapy plus ipilimumab could not be evaluated.

This chain connects TRBV5-6 to TRBJ1-4; possibly TRBD1 for D (5 bases). Germline V CDR1 and CDR2: SGHDT, YYEEEE. The CDR3 sequence is 15 residues long. V was pared by 0 bases and J by 8 bases, with 14 bases between. The DNA of the CDR3 is TGTGCCAGCAGCTTGGTCGCCGGGGGAGAAGAAAAACTGTTTTTT. Protein: CASSLVAGGEEKLFF.

The chain couples TRBV19 to TRBJ2-2; TRBD1 matches at 7 bases. CDR3 length equals 16 residues. Germline V gene sequence: CDR1 LNHDA, CDR2 SQIVND (reference sequence). V trimming: 6 bases; J trimming: 5 bases; junction bases outside the gene matches: 12. The CDR3 sequence is CASSNSGQVTTGELFF. The CDR3 DNA follows: TGTGCCAGTAGCAACTCCGGACAGGTTACAACCGGGGAGCTGTTTTTT.